The entry that follows covers one T cell receptor (beta chain) sequence. Noted time point: pretreatment peripheral blood. V was shortened by 4 bases and J by 2 bases, with 9 bases between the two germline ends. The germline V gene has CDR1 SQVTM and CDR2 ANQGSEA. This CDR3 region has 12 residues. These data are taken from a study of PD-L1 blockade in urothelial cancer. TCRdb's copy holds only in-frame clones and misses some; the assay was immunoSEQ multiplex PCR. The table has about 56,000 clones, over 75% seen once; the top ten hold around 14%. The J gene is TRBJ2-7, the V gene TRBV29-1, with D unresolved. The TCR originated in a man between 70 and 80 years old with urothelial cancer. Sequencing was performed on PBMCs, taken around atezolizumab (anti-PD-L1) treatment. The CDR3 DNA reads as TGCAGCGTTGGAATACGGGCCTACGAGCAGTACTTC. This gives the protein CSVGIRAYEQYF.